These 4 T cell receptor beta chains came from one sample sequenced in a study of blood T cell repertoires in COVID-19. TCRdb's copy holds only in-frame clones and misses some; the assay was immunoSEQ multiplex PCR. The repertoire holds roughly 190,000 clones, with about 88% as singletons. Sequencing input: peripheral blood. These receptors all come from a woman in her thirties or forties who had recovered from COVID-19.

The V gene is TRBV11-2, the J gene TRBJ2-3, with TRBD1 identical over 10 bases. The germline CDR1 and CDR2 sequences are SGHAT and FQNNGV. Germline trimming cut 3 bases from V and 4 bases from J; bases unmatched to any gene: 13. The CDR3 extends over 18 amino acids. Here the CDR3 DNA reads TGTGCCAGCAGCTTGGCTCCGGGACAGGGGATTTCGGCAGATACGCAGTATTTT. Translated, it gives CASSLAPGQGISADTQYF.

This clone has just a few counts. The chain couples TRBV18 to TRBJ1-1, with 7 bases lining up with TRBD1. V shed 3 bases, J shed 1 base, and the junction held 2 bases outside the gene matches. Germline assignment: CDR1 KGHSH and CDR2 LQKENI. This CDR3 contains 14 residues. The CDR3 DNA follows: TGTGCCAGCTCACCGACAGGGACGAACACTGAAGCTTTCTTT. Amino acid sequence: CASSPTGTNTEAFF.

The rearrangement links TRBV15 to TRBJ2-7, with unresolved D. This CDR3 has 12 amino acids. Germline CDR1 is LNHNV and CDR2 is YYDKDF (reference sequence). V lost 3 bases, J lost 6 bases, and 9 bases lay in between. CDR3 protein: CATSSTSGEQYF. The DNA of the CDR3 is TGTGCCACCAGCAGCACGTCAGGCGAGCAGTACTTC.

This chain links TRBV7-8 with TRBJ2-1, with 7 bases lining up with TRBD1. V trimming: 7 bases; J trimming: 15 bases; junction bases outside the gene matches: 33. The V gene's germline CDR1 is SGHVS and CDR2 FQNEAQ. This CDR3 region has 19 residues. CDR3 nucleotide sequence: TGTGCCAGCACCCCCCTTTACAGTGTATCCGGGACAGCTATCCCCCGTCTGTTCTTC. It yields the protein CASTPLYSVSGTAIPRLFF.